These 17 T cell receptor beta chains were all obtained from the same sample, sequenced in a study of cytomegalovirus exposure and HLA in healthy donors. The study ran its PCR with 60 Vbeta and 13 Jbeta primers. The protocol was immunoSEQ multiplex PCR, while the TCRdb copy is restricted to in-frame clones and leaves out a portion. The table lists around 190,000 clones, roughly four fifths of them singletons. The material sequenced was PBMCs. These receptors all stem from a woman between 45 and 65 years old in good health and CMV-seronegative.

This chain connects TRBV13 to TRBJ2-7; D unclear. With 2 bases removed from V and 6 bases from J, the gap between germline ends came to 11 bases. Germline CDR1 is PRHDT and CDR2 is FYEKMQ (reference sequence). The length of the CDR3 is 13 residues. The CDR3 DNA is TGTGCCAGCAGCTTATCCCGACTTAGCGAGCAGTACTTC. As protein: CASSLSRLSEQYF.

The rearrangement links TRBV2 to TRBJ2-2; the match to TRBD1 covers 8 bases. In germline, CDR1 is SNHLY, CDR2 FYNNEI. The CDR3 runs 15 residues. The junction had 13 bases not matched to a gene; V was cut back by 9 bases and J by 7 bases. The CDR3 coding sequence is TGTGCCAGTACCAGACGGACAGGGTCAATCGGGGAGCTGTTTTTT. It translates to CASTRRTGSIGELFF.

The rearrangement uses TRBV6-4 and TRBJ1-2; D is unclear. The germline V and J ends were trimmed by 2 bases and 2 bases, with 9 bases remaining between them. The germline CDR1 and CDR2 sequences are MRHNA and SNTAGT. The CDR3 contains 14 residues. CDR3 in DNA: TGTGCCAGCAGTGACGGGCAGACGAACTATGGCTACACCTTC. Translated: CASSDGQTNYGYTF.

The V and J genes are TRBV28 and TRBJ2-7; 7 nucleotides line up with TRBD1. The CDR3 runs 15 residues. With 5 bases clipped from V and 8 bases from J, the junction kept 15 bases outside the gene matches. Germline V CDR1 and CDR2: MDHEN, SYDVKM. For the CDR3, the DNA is TGTGCCAGCAGTCCGTCGACAGGGACCCGTTTGAAGCAGTACTTC. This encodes CASSPSTGTRLKQYF.

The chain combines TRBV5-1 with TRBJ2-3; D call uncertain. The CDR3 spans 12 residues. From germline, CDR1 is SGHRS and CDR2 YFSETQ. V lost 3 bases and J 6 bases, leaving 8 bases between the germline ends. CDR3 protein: CASSYNSDTQYF. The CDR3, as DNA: TGCGCCAGCAGCTACAATTCTGATACGCAGTATTTT.

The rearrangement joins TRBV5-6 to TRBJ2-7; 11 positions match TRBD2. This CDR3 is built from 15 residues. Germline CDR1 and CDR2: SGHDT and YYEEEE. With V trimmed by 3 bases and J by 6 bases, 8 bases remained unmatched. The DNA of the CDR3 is TGTGCCAGCAGCTCTTTAGCGGGAGGGCGAGGCGAGCAGTACTTC. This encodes CASSSLAGGRGEQYF.

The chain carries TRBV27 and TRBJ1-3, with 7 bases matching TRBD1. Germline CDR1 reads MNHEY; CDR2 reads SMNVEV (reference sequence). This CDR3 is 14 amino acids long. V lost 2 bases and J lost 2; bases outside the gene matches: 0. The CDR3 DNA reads TGTGCCAGCAGTTTAACAGGGGCTGGAAACACCATATATTTT. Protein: CASSLTGAGNTIYF.

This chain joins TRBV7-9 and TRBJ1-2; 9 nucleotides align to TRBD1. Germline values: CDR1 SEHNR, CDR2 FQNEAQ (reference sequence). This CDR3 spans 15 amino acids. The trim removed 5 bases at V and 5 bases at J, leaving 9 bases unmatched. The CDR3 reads CASSLYRDRAYGYTF. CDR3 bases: TGTGCCAGCAGCCTATACCGGGACAGGGCTTATGGCTACACCTTC.

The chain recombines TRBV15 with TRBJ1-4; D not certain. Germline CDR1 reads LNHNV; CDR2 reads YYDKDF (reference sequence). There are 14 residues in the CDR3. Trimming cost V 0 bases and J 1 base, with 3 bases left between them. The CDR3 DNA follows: TGTGCCACCAGCAGAGATAGAACTAATGAAAAACTGTTTTTT. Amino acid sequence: CATSRDRTNEKLFF.

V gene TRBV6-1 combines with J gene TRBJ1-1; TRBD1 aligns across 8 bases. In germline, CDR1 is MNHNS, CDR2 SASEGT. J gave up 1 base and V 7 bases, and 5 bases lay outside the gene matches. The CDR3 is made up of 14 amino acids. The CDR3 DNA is TGTGCCAGCAAACCGGGACAGGCGAACACTGAAGCTTTCTTT. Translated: CASKPGQANTEAFF.

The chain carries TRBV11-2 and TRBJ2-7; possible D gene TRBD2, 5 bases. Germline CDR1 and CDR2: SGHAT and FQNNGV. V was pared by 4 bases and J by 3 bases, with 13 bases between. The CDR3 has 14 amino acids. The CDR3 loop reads CASSYRTFNYEQYF. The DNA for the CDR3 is TGTGCCAGCAGCTATAGGACTTTTAACTACGAGCAGTACTTC.

The CDR3 sequence is CASSSTGLTYEQYF. The CDR3 coding sequence is TGTGCCAGCAGCTCCACAGGGCTTACCTACGAGCAGTACTTC. V usage is TRBV11-1 and J usage is TRBJ2-7; weak D call: TRBD1 (6 bases). CDR1 and CDR2 (germline): SGHAT, FQDESV (reference sequence). The V and J ends lost 4 bases and 2 bases respectively, with 12 bases between them. CDR3 length: 14 residues. The variable domain in full, with the rest retrieved from reference TRBV11-1 and TRBJ2-7, is EAEVAQSPRYKITEKSQAVAFWCDPISGHATLYWYRQILGQGPELLVQFQDESVVDDSQLPKDRFSAERLKGVDSTLKIQPAELGDSAMYLCASSSTGLTYEQYFGPGTRLTVT.

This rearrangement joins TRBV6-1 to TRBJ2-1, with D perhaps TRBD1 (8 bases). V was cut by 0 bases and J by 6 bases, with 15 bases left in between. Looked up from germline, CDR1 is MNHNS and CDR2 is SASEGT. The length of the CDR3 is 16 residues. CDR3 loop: CASSEASSGTGNEQFF. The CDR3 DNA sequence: TGTGCCAGCAGTGAAGCCTCCAGCGGGACAGGCAATGAGCAGTTCTTC.

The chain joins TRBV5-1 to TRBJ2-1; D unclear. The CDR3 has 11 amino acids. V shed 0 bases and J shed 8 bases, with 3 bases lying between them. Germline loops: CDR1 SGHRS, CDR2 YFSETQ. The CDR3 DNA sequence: TGCGCCAGCAGCTTGGCCTATGAGCAGTTCTTC. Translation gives CASSLAYEQFF. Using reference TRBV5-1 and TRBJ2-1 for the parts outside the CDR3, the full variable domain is KAGVTQTPRYLIKTRGQQVTLSCSPISGHRSVSWYQQTPGQGLQFLFEYFSETQRNKGNFPGRFSGRQFSNSRSEMNVSTLELGDSALYLCASSLAYEQFFGPGTRLTVL.

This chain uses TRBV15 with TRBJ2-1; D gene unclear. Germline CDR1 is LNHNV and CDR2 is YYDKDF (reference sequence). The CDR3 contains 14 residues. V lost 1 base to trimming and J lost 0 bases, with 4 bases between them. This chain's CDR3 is CATSRASSYNEQFF. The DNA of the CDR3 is TGTGCCACCAGCAGAGCGAGCTCCTACAATGAGCAGTTCTTC.

The CDR3, as DNA: TGTGCCACCCGAGGACAGGGGAACTCCTACGAGCAGTACTTC. The encoded protein is CATRGQGNSYEQYF. The chain carries TRBV28 and TRBJ2-7; 9 positions match TRBD1. The ends lost 10 bases at V and 0 bases at J; junction bases unmatched: 7. The germline V gene encodes CDR1 MDHEN and CDR2 SYDVKM. CDR3 length: 14 residues.

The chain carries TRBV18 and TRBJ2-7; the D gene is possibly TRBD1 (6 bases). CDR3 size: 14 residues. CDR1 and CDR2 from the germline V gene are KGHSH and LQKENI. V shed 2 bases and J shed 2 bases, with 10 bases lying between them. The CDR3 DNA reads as TGTGCCAGCTCACCATGGACAGACCCCTACGAGCAGTACTTC. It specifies CASSPWTDPYEQYF.